This entry lists 9 T cell receptor beta chains sequenced from one sample in a study of blood T cell repertoires in COVID-19. The repertoire was sequenced with immunoSEQ multiplex PCR; TCRdb's copy has only in-frame clones and lacks some. Of some 80,000 clones in the sample, about 80% were seen once. Sequencing used peripheral blood. Receptor source: an older man with acute or convalescent COVID-19.

The chain carries TRBV30 and TRBJ1-3, with TRBD1 as a possible D gene (6 bases). Germline assignment: CDR1 GTSNPN and CDR2 SVGIG (reference sequence). The germline V and J ends were trimmed by 2 bases and 7 bases, with 15 bases remaining between them. This CDR3 is built from 14 residues. The CDR3 bases are TGTGCCTGGAGTCCGACAGGAACCTGGAACACCATATATTTT. Its translation is CAWSPTGTWNTIYF. Based on the CDR3 plus reference TRBV30 and TRBJ1-3, the full variable domain is SQTIHQWPATLVQPVGSPLSLECTVEGTSNPNLYWYRQAAGRGLQLLFYSVGIGQISSEVPQNLSASRPQDRQFILSSKKLLLSDSGFYLCAWSPTGTWNTIYFGEGSWLTVV.

The chain is built from TRBV10-1 and TRBJ1-1; D might be TRBD1 (6 bases). V lost 2 bases and J lost 10, with 11 bases in between. Germline V gene lookup returns CDR1 WNHNN and CDR2 SYGVQD (reference sequence). The CDR3 length is 12 residues. The CDR3 loop reads CASSEQGLGAFF. CDR3 bases: TGCGCCAGCAGTGAGCAGGGGTTGGGAGCTTTCTTT.

This clone was observed a single time. The V and J genes are TRBV14 and TRBJ1-2; 7 nucleotides line up with TRBD1. V lost 0 bases to trimming and J lost 0 bases; unmatched junction nucleotides: 4. From germline, CDR1 is SGHDN and CDR2 FVKESK. The CDR3 has 16 amino acids. In DNA form, the CDR3 reads TGTGCCAGCAGCCAAGAGGACAGGTCCCCTAACTATGGCTACACCTTC. Translating gives CASSQEDRSPNYGYTF. Combining the CDR3 with reference TRBV14 and TRBJ1-2 gives the whole variable domain EAGVTQFPSHSVIEKGQTVTLRCDPISGHDNLYWYRRVMGKEIKFLLHFVKESKQDESGMPNNRFLAERTGGTYSTLKVQPAELEDSGVYFCASSQEDRSPNYGYTFGSGTRLTVV.

The table lists this clone with a few counts. The rearrangement uses TRBV5-6 and TRBJ1-6; D not resolved. The CDR3 is 17 residues long. Germline V CDR1 and CDR2: SGHDT, YYEEEE. Between the trimmed V and J ends, which lost 4 bases and 0 bases, there was a span of 14 bases. The CDR3, as DNA: TGTGCCAGCAGCGCTGAGACATCAAGCTCCTATAATTCACCCCTCCACTTT. It translates to CASSAETSSSYNSPLHF.

The rearrangement uses TRBV5-1 and TRBJ1-2, with 7 bases lining up with TRBD1. Germline V gene sequence: CDR1 SGHRS, CDR2 YFSETQ. The CDR3 extends over 14 amino acids. The trim removed 3 bases at V and 2 bases at J, leaving 4 bases unmatched. CDR3 DNA: TGCGCCAGCAGCTCGGGACAGCTGAACTATGGCTACACCTTC. As protein: CASSSGQLNYGYTF.

The DNA for the CDR3 is TGTGCCAGCAGTCATGGGGGGGGCTACGAGCAGTACTTC. Protein product: CASSHGGGYEQYF. This chain links TRBV3-1 (or the pseudogene TRBV3-2) with TRBJ2-7; TRBD2 matches at 7 bases. This CDR3 has 13 residues. The germline gives CDR1 LGHDT, CDR2 YNNKEL (reference sequence). V was clipped by 6 bases and J by 3 bases; unmatched bases: 5.

The genes are TRBV27 and TRBJ2-5; 9 bases fit TRBD2. The germline gives CDR1 MNHEY, CDR2 SMNVEV (reference sequence). V was pared by 3 bases and J by 3 bases, with 5 bases of the junction left unmatched. This CDR3 contains 15 residues. The CDR3: CASSFAGGEEETQYF. CDR3 nucleotides: TGTGCCAGCAGTTTTGCGGGGGGGGAAGAAGAGACCCAGTACTTC.

The chain links TRBV18 to TRBJ1-3; the D gene is possibly TRBD1 (5 bases). The germline V and J ends were trimmed by 6 bases and 0 bases, with 12 bases remaining between them. Germline V gives CDR1 KGHSH, CDR2 LQKENI. This CDR3 is built from 15 residues. CDR3 in amino acids: CASSTQESSGNTIYF. The CDR3 nucleotides read TGTGCCAGCTCGACACAGGAGAGCTCTGGAAACACCATATATTTT. The full variable domain, its missing parts supplied by reference TRBV18 and TRBJ1-3, is NAGVMQNPRHLVRRRGQEARLRCSPMKGHSHVYWYRQLPEEGLKFMVYLQKENIIDESGMPKERFSAEFPKEGPSILRIQQVVRGDSAAYFCASSTQESSGNTIYFGEGSWLTVV.

The chain employs TRBV13 and TRBJ2-7; 9 nucleotides match TRBD2. The CDR3 is made up of 15 amino acids. The trim removed 3 bases at V and 6 bases at J, leaving 9 bases unmatched. Germline V gene sequence: CDR1 PRHDT, CDR2 FYEKMQ (reference sequence). The CDR3 reads CASSLRAGGLGEQYF. CDR3 nucleotides: TGTGCCAGCAGCTTGAGGGCGGGGGGGCTTGGCGAGCAGTACTTC.